This TCR beta chain came from a study of T cell responses to AZD1222 COVID-19 vaccine (dated by TCRdb to the early 2020s). With regard to the full study: TCR sequencing covered approximately 230 trial participants: 200 to 220 given two doses of AZD1222 and approximately 26 given two doses of MenACWY control vaccine. Trial participants were enrolled into age subgroups of 18-55, 56-69 and 70-plus years, which contained around 150, 28 and 57 TCR-sequenced participants, respectively. General conclusions and limits of the study: Vaccine-associated CD4 TCRs spanned the whole spike protein, with dominant responses in regions 160-218 and 743-854. The 56-69-year group was small, and its depth increase did not reach significance, likely because of low power. After two AZD1222 doses, both the breadth and the depth of spike-specific TCRs were significantly higher than at day 0 and than in MenACWY recipients. Reportedly, close to half of the unique spike-specific TCRs recognized epitopes lying outside the regions that are mutated in the B.1.351 and B.1.1.7 variants. Conclusions about previously exposed vaccinees are limited because only 6 or 7 AZD1222 recipients were SARS-CoV-2 seropositive at baseline. Participants were mostly white British and included more females than males, and it was suggested by the authors that clonal diversity may have been underestimated. Because no day 14 peak-response samples were available, repertoires were characterized only after the peak T cell response.

The sample's time point, from its label and the paper: about 28 days (+/-7) after the second vaccine dose. AZD1222 recipients given second doses at about 4 weeks or at about 12 weeks were pooled, since spike-specific TCR depth and breadth were not found to differ between the two schedules. Vaccinee samples came from UK trials COV001 and COV002, including a single-blind randomized controlled phase 2/3 trial of AZD1222 (ChAdOx1 nCoV-19) in healthy adults. For TCRbeta chain sequencing, PBMC samples from trial participants were taken at day 0 and at day 28 after the second dose. The CDR3 regions of human TCRbeta chains were analyzed by immunosequencing. The authors' analysis ran thus. TCRs in the repertoires were matched against a reference library of SARS-CoV-2-specific TCRs that had been generated with the MIRA antigen-specificity platform. Breadth meant the fraction of unique TCRs that were SARS-CoV-2-associated, whereas depth meant the fraction of total T cells that were SARS-CoV-2-associated. Using the MIRA data, each spike-specific TCR was mapped to the spike region that the TCR reacts to and placed in a CD4 or CD8 class. Log10-transformed breadth and depth values were compared by one-way ANOVA with Sidak's multiple comparisons tests. As stored in TCRdb, this immuneACCESS dataset retains in-frame rearrangements with V and J assigned. A fraction of the clones does not appear; measured against another copy, unresolved V genes explain less than half of the discrepancy, and the remainder lacks a known reason. The D gene and trimming were derived from the DNA, and the V and J assignments and clone size from that table. In all, the sample holds about 90,000 clones, and roughly 90% of those were seen once. The ten largest make up about 12% of the sample.

CDR3 length: 13 amino acids, cysteine to phenylalanine. Only the CDR3 region is kept as DNA, spanning 39 bases read in frame from base 1. Reading the germline V gene gives CDR1 SGHNT and CDR2 YENEEA. V gives up 1 base and J gives up 1 base, and the segment between their germline ends measures 4 bases. As regards this clone: The specificity of this receptor is unknown. The sample holds no much larger clone one base away, and base qualities are not on file.

The chain employs TRBV11-3 and TRBJ1-1, with no D gene named confidently. This receptor was identified in an adult who received the AZD1222 COVID-19 vaccine. The sequencing used peripheral blood, collected 28 days after the second AZD1222 dose. The DNA reads as follows: TGTGCCAGCAGCTTAGTAGGGAACACTGAAGCTTTCTTT. Translated, this gives CASSLVGNTEAFF.